A single sample gave rise to the 29 T cell receptor beta chains below, sequenced in a study of T cell repertoires in cytomegalovirus infection. TCRdb reprocessed the reads via MiXCR and lists one record per CDR3 protein. The sample lists 300,000 to 450,000 distinct CDR3 sequences; 15% to 20% were seen once. Sequencing input: PBMCs. These receptors were taken from a human donor in good health (CMV status not recorded). Some clones in this sample may be carry-over from other donors' samples.

The chain couples TRBV7-6 to TRBJ2-6; TRBD1 is a possible D gene (6 bases). Germline V gives CDR1 SGHVS, CDR2 FNYEAQ. V was clipped by 2 bases and J by 0 bases, with 11 bases between them. The CDR3 sequence is 17 residues long. The CDR3 nucleotides are TGTGCCAGCAGCTTAAGTGCAGGGGTCTCTGGGGCCAACGTCCTGACTTTC. Protein product: CASSLSAGVSGANVLTF. The whole variable domain, filled in from reference TRBV7-6 and TRBJ2-6, reads GAGVSQSPRYKVTKRGQDVALRCDPISGHVSLYWYRQALGQGPEFLTYFNYEAQQDKSGLPNDRFSAERPEGSISTLTIQRTEQRDSAMYRCASSLSAGVSGANVLTFGAGSRLTVL.

This clonotype occurred a few times. This rearrangement joins TRBV5-4 to TRBJ2-1; TRBD1 agrees at 9 bases. Germline V gene sequence: CDR1 SGHNT, CDR2 YYREEE (reference sequence). This CDR3 spans 15 amino acids. V gave up 5 bases and J gave up 4 bases; unmatched junction bases: 7. For the CDR3, the DNA is TGTGCCAGCAGTCCGGACAGGGGCGGTTACAATGAGCAGTTCTTC. Protein product: CASSPDRGGYNEQFF. Full variable domain (missing parts from reference TRBV5-4 and TRBJ2-1): ETGVTQSPTHLIKTRGQQVTLRCSSQSGHNTVSWYQQALGQGPQFIFQYYREEENGRGNFPPRFSGLQFPNYSSELNVNALELDDSALYLCASSPDRGGYNEQFFGPGTRLTVL.

This clonotype has a handful of counts. The rearrangement uses TRBV19 and TRBJ2-7; 9 bases agree with TRBD1. Germline lookup yields CDR1 LNHDA and CDR2 SQIVND (reference sequence). The CDR3 totals 15 residues. V shed 5 bases and J 6 bases; nucleotides not matched to a gene: 11. The chain's CDR3 is CASSFSGTGIREQYF. CDR3 sequence (DNA): TGTGCCAGTAGTTTCTCCGGGACAGGGATTCGCGAGCAGTACTTC.

This clonotype was counted ten times or more. This chain links TRBV7-2 with TRBJ2-7; perhaps D is TRBD1 or TRBD2 (5 bases each). The CDR3 sequence is 17 residues long. Deletions cut 3 bases from V and 3 bases from J, with 21 bases between. CDR1 and CDR2 from the germline V gene are SGHTA and FQGNSA. CDR3 loop: CASSFATWGSEGYEQYF. CDR3 DNA sequence: TGTGCCAGCAGCTTCGCAACGTGGGGCTCCGAGGGCTACGAGCAGTACTTC. Full variable domain (remainder filled in from reference TRBV7-2 and TRBJ2-7): GAGVSQSPSNKVTEKGKDVELRCDPISGHTALYWYRQSLGQGLEFLIYFQGNSAPDKSGLPSDRFSAERTGGSVSTLTIQRTQQEDSAVYLCASSFATWGSEGYEQYFGPGTRLTVT.

Ten or more counts support this clonotype. J is TRBJ2-1 and V is TRBV11-2; 12 bases fit TRBD2. Germline lookup yields CDR1 SGHAT and CDR2 FQNNGV. The V segment lost 5 bases and the J segment 2 bases; nucleotides outside the gene matches: 16. The CDR3 sequence is 20 residues long. CDR3 bases: TGTGCCAGCAGCCATAGACTAGCGGGAGTTTCCAACTGGCCCTACAATGAGCAGTTCTTC. Translation: CASSHRLAGVSNWPYNEQFF. The full variable domain, with the rest looked up from reference TRBV11-2 and TRBJ2-1, is EAGVAQSPRYKIIEKRQSVAFWCNPISGHATLYWYQQILGQGPKLLIQFQNNGVVDDSQLPKDRFSAERLKGVDSTLKIQPAKLEDSAVYLCASSHRLAGVSNWPYNEQFFGPGTRLTVL.

Points on this clonotype: The junction differs from germline at one of its ends, possibly a read error. V is TRBV20-1 and J is TRBJ2-5, with 9 bases fitting TRBD2. This CDR3 has 15 amino acids. Germline CDR1 and CDR2: DFQATT and SNEGSKA (reference sequence). This CDR3 is CSARGTSFDLETQYF. The CDR3 bases are TGCAGTGCCAGAGGGACTAGCTTTGATTTGGAGACCCAGTACTTC.

The V and J genes are TRBV19 and TRBJ1-4, with D maybe TRBD1 (5 bases). The V gene lost 3 bases and the J gene lost 7 bases, with 21 bases spanning the gap. This CDR3 region has 17 residues. From germline, CDR1 is LNHDA and CDR2 SQIVND (reference sequence). The CDR3 bases are TGTGCCAGTAGTATCCTCCCGAGCCCGACAGCTTTTGAAAAACTGTTTTTT. Amino acid sequence: CASSILPSPTAFEKLFF.

The chain combines TRBV20-1 with TRBJ1-4; possibly TRBD1 for D (6 bases). This CDR3 spans 13 amino acids. The ends were cut back, 1 base at V and 10 bases at J, with 13 bases in the middle. In germline, CDR1 is DFQATT, CDR2 SNEGSKA (reference sequence). The CDR3 nucleotides are TGCAGTGCTAGAGGTGCAGGGGCAGCAAAACTGTTTTTT. It codes for CSARGAGAAKLFF.

This clonotype was counted many times. V is TRBV7-2 and J is TRBJ2-7, with 9 bases matching TRBD2. From germline, CDR1 is SGHTA and CDR2 FQGNSA. This CDR3 has 14 residues. V was clipped by 4 bases and J by 3 bases; unmatched bases: 4. The CDR3 region has the DNA TGTGCCAGCAGCTCCATAGCGGGGGTCTACGAGCAGTACTTC. It is translated as CASSSIAGVYEQYF.

This clonotype showed up just a few times. The genes are TRBV18 and TRBJ2-7; D may be TRBD1 (6 bases). Germline assignment: CDR1 KGHSH and CDR2 LQKENI. The CDR3 contains 14 residues. V was trimmed by 6 bases and J by 5 bases, leaving 17 bases between them. The CDR3: CASSYQNRADEQYF. CDR3 DNA: TGTGCCAGCTCCTACCAAAACAGGGCGGACGAGCAGTACTTC.

The chain carries TRBV7-2 and TRBJ1-3; D is possibly TRBD1 (5 bases). The CDR3 is made up of 20 amino acids. V lost 5 bases, J lost 0 bases, and 26 bases lay in between. CDR1 is SGHTA and CDR2 is FQGNSA in the germline V gene. CDR3: CASSQDRGFARDVSGNTIYF. CDR3 DNA: TGTGCCAGCAGCCAGGATCGAGGGTTTGCCAGGGATGTCTCTGGAAACACCATATATTTT. Full variable domain (missing parts from reference TRBV7-2 and TRBJ1-3): GAGVSQSPSNKVTEKGKDVELRCDPISGHTALYWYRQSLGQGLEFLIYFQGNSAPDKSGLPSDRFSAERTGGSVSTLTIQRTQQEDSAVYLCASSQDRGFARDVSGNTIYFGEGSWLTVV.

The V gene is TRBV29-1, the J gene TRBJ2-5; 7 bases align to TRBD2. This CDR3 comprises 12 residues. Trimming cost V 7 bases and J 5 bases; bases outside gene matches: 7. CDR1 and CDR2 (germline): SQVTM, ANQGSEA. The CDR3 DNA reads TGCAGCGCTGGGAGGGGTGCGGAGACCCAGTACTTC. This translates into CSAGRGAETQYF.

This clonotype was seen only a few times. V gene TRBV7-6 combines with J gene TRBJ2-5; 8 positions match TRBD1. The CDR3 is 13 residues long. V lost 4 bases, J lost 3 bases, and 1 base stayed unmatched. The germline CDR1 and CDR2 sequences are SGHVS and FNYEAQ. For the CDR3, the DNA is TGTGCCAGCAGCTGGACAGGGAAAGAGACCCAGTACTTC. It specifies CASSWTGKETQYF.

V and J are TRBV29-1 and TRBJ2-7; TRBD1 matches 11 bases. Per the germline V gene, CDR1 is SQVTM and CDR2 is ANQGSEA. Trimming at V came to 5 bases and at J to 6 bases, leaving 6 bases not matched to a gene. The CDR3 loop spans 13 amino acids. CDR3 sequence: CSVPGQGVREQYF. In DNA, the CDR3 is TGCAGCGTTCCGGGACAGGGGGTTCGCGAGCAGTACTTC.

There are many counts of this clonotype. V gene TRBV6-1 combines with J gene TRBJ2-7; D is possibly TRBD1 (5 bases). The CDR3 has 16 residues. Germline assignment: CDR1 MNHNS and CDR2 SASEGT. The V end was cut by 1 base, the J end by 1 base, with 14 bases between. CDR3 protein: CASSEEGWSPSYEQYF. CDR3 sequence (DNA): TGTGCCAGCAGTGAAGAGGGGTGGTCCCCATCCTACGAGCAGTACTTC.

This clonotype was seen at least ten times. J is TRBJ1-1 and V is TRBV28; no clear D gene. V was clipped by 7 bases and J by 1 base, with 19 bases between them. The CDR3 length is 16 residues. Germline loops: CDR1 MDHEN, CDR2 SYDVKM. CDR3 in amino acids: CASISPLGGKNTEAFF. The CDR3 bases are TGTGCCAGCATCTCCCCGCTGGGAGGAAAGAACACTGAAGCTTTCTTT.

This clonotype was seen only a few times. The chain combines TRBV20-1 with TRBJ2-5; D not resolved. This CDR3 comprises 15 residues. The germline V gene has CDR1 DFQATT and CDR2 SNEGSKA (reference sequence). The V end lost 2 bases, the J end lost 2 bases, and 15 bases lay between the germline ends. Written as DNA, the CDR3 is TGCAGTGCTAGACCCCCCCCGGCGACTCAAGAGACCCAGTACTTC. Protein: CSARPPPATQETQYF.

The V gene is TRBV20-1, the J gene TRBJ2-4; 8 bases agree with TRBD2. V gave up 6 bases and J gave up 7 bases; unmatched junction bases: 11. Germline CDR1 reads DFQATT; CDR2 reads SNEGSKA (reference sequence). The CDR3 runs to 14 residues. In DNA, the CDR3 is TGCAGTGCAACCCCGGGGGGGCTTTCGAACATTCAGTACTTC. This sequence encodes CSATPGGLSNIQYF.

The gene calls are TRBV6-2 or TRBV6-3 and TRBJ2-5; tentatively, D is TRBD2 (5 bases). Trimming removed 6 bases from V and 3 bases from J, with 11 bases in between. Germline-derived CDR1 and CDR2 are MNHEY and SVGEGT. The CDR3 sequence is 13 residues long. CDR3 loop: CASRASGEETQYF. The CDR3, as DNA: TGTGCCAGCAGGGCCAGCGGCGAAGAGACCCAGTACTTC.

This clonotype has more than one count but fewer than ten. This rearrangement joins TRBV19 to TRBJ1-4; no firm D call. Trimming stripped 5 bases from V and 8 bases from J, with 15 bases between. The germline V gene has CDR1 LNHDA and CDR2 SQIVND (reference sequence). The CDR3 is made up of 14 amino acids. The CDR3 protein is CASSRPNGGEKLFF. The CDR3 nucleotides are TGTGCCAGTAGTCGGCCGAATGGCGGAGAAAAACTGTTTTTT.

In this sample, this clonotype turned up a few times. The chain links TRBV6-6 to TRBJ1-5; no clear D gene. Trimming cost V 0 bases and J 0 bases, with 18 bases left between them. The germline CDR1 and CDR2 sequences are MNHNY and SVGAGI (reference sequence). This CDR3 has 19 amino acids. In DNA form, the CDR3 reads TGTGCCAGCAGTTACTCGGCCCCCGGACGGAGGAATAGCAATCAGCCCCAGCATTTT. Protein: CASSYSAPGRRNSNQPQHF.

At least ten counts were recorded for this clonotype. The chain combines TRBV7-6 with TRBJ2-3, with TRBD2 identical over 7 bases. The CDR3 is 19 amino acids. Per the germline V gene, CDR1 is SGHVS and CDR2 is FNYEAQ. V trimming: 1 base; J trimming: 2 bases; junction bases outside the gene matches: 15. The CDR3 DNA is TGTGCCAGCAGCTTAGAGGGGAGGGCTAGCCTGACCGCCACAGATACGCAGTATTTT. Translated: CASSLEGRASLTATDTQYF. The full variable domain, its missing parts supplied by reference TRBV7-6 and TRBJ2-3, is GAGVSQSPRYKVTKRGQDVALRCDPISGHVSLYWYRQALGQGPEFLTYFNYEAQQDKSGLPNDRFSAERPEGSISTLTIQRTEQRDSAMYRCASSLEGRASLTATDTQYFGPGTRLTVL.

This clonotype was counted at least ten times. V gene TRBV29-1 combines with J gene TRBJ2-3; 10 bases agree with TRBD2. Germline CDR1 reads SQVTM; CDR2 reads ANQGSEA. CDR3 size: 13 residues. V shed 3 bases, J shed 8 bases, and the junction held 5 bases outside the gene matches. CDR3 in DNA: TGCAGCGTTGATAGGGCTAGCGGGAGTACGCAGTATTTT. It codes for CSVDRASGSTQYF.

This clonotype was seen ten or more times. This chain uses TRBV7-2 with TRBJ2-1, with 9 bases that match TRBD2. The CDR3 is 16 amino acids. CDR1 is SGHTA and CDR2 is FQGNSA in the germline V gene. Trimming at V came to 1 base and at J to 6 bases, leaving 7 bases not matched to a gene. The CDR3 nucleotides are TGTGCCAGCAGCTTAGTAACTAGCGGGTTTTTCAATGAGCAGTTCTTC. This encodes CASSLVTSGFFNEQFF.

The sample holds many counts of this clonotype. The chain links TRBV7-2 to TRBJ2-7; maybe TRBD2 (6 bases). Germline V gives CDR1 SGHTA, CDR2 FQGNSA. V gave up 4 bases and J gave up 6 bases, with 16 bases separating them. CDR3 length: 14 amino acids. This chain's CDR3 is CASSWRALGSEQYF. The CDR3 DNA reads as TGTGCCAGCAGCTGGCGGGCCCTCGGGAGCGAGCAGTACTTC.

In this sample, this clonotype turned up many times. V is TRBV6-2 or TRBV6-3 and J is TRBJ2-3; no firm D call. V was pared by 2 bases and J by 2 bases, with 17 bases between. Germline CDR1 is MNHEY and CDR2 is SVGEGT. The CDR3 runs to 17 residues. As DNA, the CDR3 is TGTGCCAGCAGTTACGCGAGCACCGCGTACCTCACAGATACGCAGTATTTT. Translation: CASSYASTAYLTDTQYF.

Many counts were recorded for this clonotype. The genes are TRBV20-1 and TRBJ2-1; TRBD2 matches 7 bases. CDR1 DFQATT and CDR2 SNEGSKA come from the germline V gene (reference sequence). This CDR3 has 13 amino acids. Trimming cost V 6 bases and J 7 bases; bases outside gene matches: 9. CDR3 protein: CSAPGDGRNEQFF. The DNA for the CDR3 is TGCAGTGCCCCTGGTGACGGGAGGAATGAGCAGTTCTTC.

This rearrangement joins TRBV18 to TRBJ2-7; 7 nucleotides agree with TRBD1. The CDR3 totals 15 residues. Per germline, CDR1 KGHSH and CDR2 LQKENI. V gave up 1 base and J gave up 5 bases; unmatched junction bases: 8. The CDR3 loop reads CASSPLGSTGNEQYF. The CDR3 region has the DNA TGTGCCAGCTCACCACTGGGCTCGACAGGGAACGAGCAGTACTTC.

This chain uses TRBV11-2 with TRBJ1-3; D is uncertain. Germline loops: CDR1 SGHAT, CDR2 FQNNGV. This CDR3 spans 14 amino acids. Trimming pared 5 bases from V and 1 base from J, leaving 9 bases between. CDR3 nucleotides: TGTGCCAGCAGCATAGCAGTATCTGGAAACACCATATATTTT. Its protein product is CASSIAVSGNTIYF.